The 32 T cell receptor beta chains in this list originate from one sample, sequenced in a study of Tregs in tolerant kidney transplant recipients (dated by TCRdb to between 2018 and 2020). Reading the label with the study, this specimen's time point is: blood sample drawn before combined kidney and bone marrow transplant. Receptors were amplified or captured by the immunoSEQ multiplex PCR assay. The table was pulled from immuneACCESS by TCRdb, which kept in-frame rearrangements only. Such tables lose some clones; where checked, under half of the loss comes from unresolved V genes, and the rest has no known cause. The table held for this sample gives 50,000 or so clones. The ten largest clones capture about 0.83% of the sample. This specimen was CD4+ T cells from blood, taken before the transplant. The receptor set was obtained from a human donor who received a combined kidney and bone marrow transplant.

Regarding this clone: The read terminates 3 residues before the CDR3 end, so the remaining end is supplied by the germline J gene. This sequence joins TRBV18 and TRBJ2-7; TRBD2 matches at 9 bases. There are 15 residues in the CDR3. Germline values: CDR1 KGHSH, CDR2 LQKENI. Trimming removed 0 bases from V and 2 bases from J; junction bases left unmatched: 2. The covered CDR3 bases are TGTGCCAGCTCACCACCAGGCGGGAGGGCCTACGAG. It translates to CASSPPGGRAYE. The full CDR3 protein reads CASSPPGGRAYEQYF.

Worth noting for this clone: Coverage ceases 3 residues before the CDR3 finishes, and the germline J gene fills in the end. The J gene is TRBJ1-1, the V gene TRBV19; D gene uncertain. Germline V gene sequence: CDR1 LNHDA, CDR2 SQIVND (reference sequence). The V and J ends lost 1 base and 1 base respectively, with 13 bases between them. The CDR3 is 16 residues long. CDR3 residues: CASSIAQTLANTEAFF. The part of the CDR3 DNA that was read is TGTGCCAGTAGTATAGCCCAGACTCTAGCGAACACTGAA. Looking up the rest from reference TRBV19 and TRBJ1-1 gives the full variable domain: DGGITQSPKYLFRKEGQNVTLSCEQNLNHDAMYWYRQDPGQGLRLIYYSQIVNDFQKGDIAEGYSVSREKKESFPLTVTSAQKNPTAFYLCASSIAQTLANTEAFFGQGTRLTVV.

Remarks on this clone: The sequence runs out 3 residues before the end of the CDR3; the remainder is reconstructed from the germline J gene. The V gene is TRBV2, the J gene TRBJ2-5, with 8 bases that match TRBD1. Germline lookup yields CDR1 SNHLY and CDR2 FYNNEI. This CDR3 has 15 residues. J lost 5 bases, V lost 5 bases, and 10 bases had no gene match. Here the CDR3 reads CASSRQGITVETQYF. The DNA read from the CDR3 is TGTGCCAGCAGTAGACAGGGGATCACGGTTGAGACC. The full variable domain, with the rest looked up from reference TRBV2 and TRBJ2-5, is EPEVTQTPSHQVTQMGQEVILRCVPISNHLYFYWYRQILGQKVEFLVSFYNNEISEKSEIFDDQFSVERPDGSNFTLKIRSTKLEDSAMYFCASSRQGITVETQYFGPGTRLLVL.

About this clone: The sequence runs out 3 residues before the end of the CDR3; the remainder is reconstructed from the germline J gene. The chain couples TRBV18 to TRBJ2-5, with 10 bases aligning to TRBD1. Germline CDR1 KGHSH, CDR2 LQKENI. The CDR3 covers 15 residues. V shed 6 bases and J 5 bases; nucleotides not matched to a gene: 9. Incomplete CDR3 DNA: TGTGCCAGCTCCCCGGGACAGGGGATAGGGGAGACC. Protein sequence: CASSPGQGIGET. The full-length CDR3 reads as CASSPGQGIGETQYF.

In the case of this clone: The read ends 3 residues before the CDR3 terminus; that terminus is restored from the germline J gene. The chain recombines TRBV19 with TRBJ1-2; TRBD1 aligns across 9 bases. V dropped 6 bases and J dropped 4; count of bases not matched to a gene: 3. Germline-derived CDR1 and CDR2 are LNHDA and SQIVND (reference sequence). This CDR3 has 13 residues. The part of the CDR3 DNA that was read is TGTGCCAGTAGGTTGGACAGGGGCTATGGC. Translating it yields CASRLDRGYG. The whole CDR3 protein is CASRLDRGYGYTF.

To note about this clone: The read stops 3 residues short of the end of the CDR3; the missing end is completed from the germline J gene. J is TRBJ1-1 and V is TRBV20-1; 7 bases map to TRBD1. CDR1 is DFQATT, CDR2 SNEGSKA, per germline (reference sequence). The CDR3 sequence is 15 residues long. The V and J ends lost 3 bases and 0 bases, in that order; junction bases with no gene match: 7. CDR3 residues: CSASGDSYLNTEAFF. CDR3 bases read: TGCAGTGCTAGTGGGGACAGCTATTTGAACACTGAA.

For this clone: Read sequence stops 3 residues before the CDR3 end, and the germline J gene provides the missing end. This chain joins TRBV11-2 and TRBJ2-6, with D possibly TRBD2 on 5 matching bases. V was pared by 5 bases and J by 4 bases, with 9 bases between. Germline lookup yields CDR1 SGHAT and CDR2 FQNNGV. The CDR3 is 14 residues long. Incomplete CDR3 DNA: TGTGCCAGCAGCAGCGGCGTGGGGGCCAACGTC. This sequence encodes CASSSGVGANV. The CDR3 in its entirety is CASSSGVGANVLTF.

Regarding this clone: The read comes to an end 3 residues before the CDR3 does, leaving the germline J gene to fill in the end. This chain connects TRBV7-9 to TRBJ1-5; perhaps TRBD1 as D (6 bases). V gave up 1 base and J gave up 7 bases, with 11 bases separating them. The CDR3 consists of 14 residues. Per germline, CDR1 SEHNR and CDR2 FQNEAQ (reference sequence). CDR3 bases read: TGTGCCAGCAGCTTAGGTCCAGGGGACCAGCCC. This sequence encodes CASSLGPGDQP. The whole CDR3 region reads CASSLGPGDQPQHF.

Concerning this clone itself: The read ends 3 residues early relative to the CDR3; the germline J gene fills the gap. The V and J genes are TRBV7-2 and TRBJ2-7, with D possibly matching TRBD1 (6 bases). The V and J ends lost 5 bases and 4 bases respectively, with 6 bases between them. The CDR3 extends over 11 amino acids. The germline gives CDR1 SGHTA, CDR2 FQGNSA. The CDR3 spells CASSDRYEQYF. The part of the CDR3 DNA that was read is TGTGCCAGCAGCGACAGGTACGAG.

Points on this clone: The DNA ends 3 residues before the CDR3 does, and the rest of the CDR3 is filled in from the germline J gene. The V gene is TRBV20-1, the J gene TRBJ2-1; 9 bases match TRBD2. CDR1 DFQATT and CDR2 SNEGSKA come from the germline V gene (reference sequence). CDR3 length: 16 residues. Unmatched junction bases numbered 7, after V lost 1 base and J lost 3 bases. Partial CDR3 DNA: TGCAGTGCTAGAGTCTGGCGGGAGGGCCACTACAATGAG. It specifies CSARVWREGHYNE. The complete CDR3 sequence is CSARVWREGHYNEQFF.

Of note for this clone: The read terminates 3 residues before the CDR3 end, so the remaining end is supplied by the germline J gene. The chain links TRBV29-1 to TRBJ1-2; D possibly corresponds to TRBD1 (5 bases). V was trimmed by 4 bases and J by 3 bases, leaving 15 bases between them. The CDR3 is 14 residues long. Germline V lookup: CDR1 SQVTM, CDR2 ANQGSEA. Incomplete CDR3 DNA: TGCAGCGTTGCCCTGACAGATACCTACTATGGC. Amino acids: CSVALTDTYYG. The entire CDR3 protein is CSVALTDTYYGYTF.

On this clone: Coverage ceases 3 residues before the CDR3 finishes, and the germline J gene fills in the end. This rearrangement joins TRBV19 to TRBJ1-1; D possibly corresponds to TRBD1 (6 bases). V lost 10 bases and J 7 bases, leaving 16 bases between the germline ends. Germline CDR1 is LNHDA and CDR2 is SQIVND (reference sequence). This CDR3 contains 12 residues. The covered CDR3 bases are TGTGCCACTACGGGGGGGGGCTTTGAA. This sequence encodes CATTGGGFE. The whole CDR3 region reads CATTGGGFEAFF.

Turning to this clone: The read ends 3 residues before the CDR3 terminus; that terminus is restored from the germline J gene. The J gene is TRBJ2-4, the V gene TRBV20-1; 10 bases map to TRBD2. J gave up 9 bases and V 1 base, and 3 bases lay outside the gene matches. This CDR3 comprises 13 residues. CDR1 and CDR2 (germline): DFQATT, SNEGSKA (reference sequence). This CDR3 is CSARGLAGVIQYF. Incomplete CDR3 DNA: TGCAGTGCTAGAGGGCTAGCGGGAGTCATT.

Points on this clone: The CDR3 goes on 3 residues after the read ends, and that part is filled in from the germline J gene. The chain has TRBV6-1 and TRBJ2-2; 7 bases are a match to TRBD1. This CDR3 spans 16 amino acids. Unmatched junction bases numbered 7, after V lost 2 bases and J lost 4 bases. Germline CDR1 reads MNHNS; CDR2 reads SASEGT. Incomplete CDR3 DNA: TGTGCCAGCAGTGAACTTCCGGGACAGAGCACCGGGGAG. As protein: CASSELPGQSTGE. The whole CDR3 protein reads CASSELPGQSTGELFF.

As concerns this clone: The observed sequence ends 3 residues before the CDR3 terminus, with the missing tail filled in from the germline J gene. This chain joins TRBV11-2 and TRBJ2-2, with a possible D match to TRBD2 (6 bases). The CDR3 totals 15 residues. Germline CDR1 is SGHAT and CDR2 is FQNNGV. Trimming removed 2 bases at V and 5 bases at J, with 12 bases between. The DNA read from the CDR3 is TGTGCCAGCAGCTTATCCGGGGGAAGAACCGGGGAG. The encoded protein is CASSLSGGRTGE. The entire CDR3 is CASSLSGGRTGELFF.

About this clone: The read stops 3 residues short of the end of the CDR3; the missing end is completed from the germline J gene. The rearrangement uses TRBV19 and TRBJ1-5, with D uncertain. V dropped 8 bases and J dropped 3 bases, with 8 bases sitting between them. The CDR3 is made up of 12 amino acids. CDR1 is LNHDA and CDR2 is SQIVND in the germline V gene (reference sequence). Here the CDR3 reads CASGQINQPQHF. The CDR3 DNA, read in part, is TGTGCCAGTGGGCAGATCAATCAGCCC. Full variable domain (outside the CDR3, taken from reference TRBV19 and TRBJ1-5): DGGITQSPKYLFRKEGQNVTLSCEQNLNHDAMYWYRQDPGQGLRLIYYSQIVNDFQKGDIAEGYSVSREKKESFPLTVTSAQKNPTAFYLCASGQINQPQHFGDGTRLSIL.

Worth noting for this clone: With the read ending 3 residues before the CDR3 end, the germline J gene is used to fill in that end. The chain joins TRBV2 to TRBJ2-7; TRBD1 might be the D (5 bases). Germline assignment: CDR1 SNHLY and CDR2 FYNNEI. CDR3 length equals 12 residues. V was shortened by 4 bases and J by 5 bases, with 9 bases between the two germline ends. The sequenced CDR3 bases are TGTGCCAGCAGTGCGACAGCACACGAG. Its protein product is CASSATAHE. The full CDR3 protein reads CASSATAHEQYF.

On this clone itself: Read sequence stops 3 residues before the CDR3 end, and the germline J gene provides the missing end. The rearrangement uses TRBV7-9 and TRBJ1-1; 10 nucleotides line up with TRBD1. The CDR3 runs 14 residues. Germline CDR1 reads SEHNR; CDR2 reads FQNEAQ (reference sequence). Partial CDR3 DNA: TGTGCCAGCAGCTTAGCCGGGACAGGGGTCAGA. Translating it yields CASSLAGTGVR. The entire CDR3 is CASSLAGTGVRAFF.

A word on this clone: The observed sequence ends 3 residues before the CDR3 terminus, with the missing tail filled in from the germline J gene. V gene TRBV19 combines with J gene TRBJ2-1, with 7 bases identical to TRBD2. Per germline, CDR1 LNHDA and CDR2 SQIVND (reference sequence). The CDR3 totals 13 residues. J gave up 9 bases and V 7 bases, and 9 bases lay outside the gene matches. The CDR3 DNA, read in part, is TGTGCCAGTAAGGGCGGGAGAGTAGGTGAG. Translating gives CASKGGRVGE. The entire CDR3 protein is CASKGGRVGEQFF.

On this clone itself: The missing CDR3 end, 3 residues past where the read stops, is filled in from the germline J gene. The chain links TRBV2 to TRBJ1-3; D is possibly TRBD1 (6 bases). The CDR3 has 14 residues. Deletions cut 6 bases from V and 3 bases from J, with 12 bases between. Per germline, CDR1 SNHLY and CDR2 FYNNEI. The CDR3 sequence is CASSLQGGGNTIYF. CDR3 DNA (partial): TGTGCCAGCAGCCTACAGGGTGGTGGAAACACC.

For this clone: The CDR3 extends 3 residues past the end of the read, so its final part is completed from the germline J gene. The chain uses TRBV19 and TRBJ1-1, with 10 nucleotides matching TRBD1. The V gene end was trimmed by 6 bases and the J gene end by 7 bases; junction bases not matched to a gene: 8. CDR1 LNHDA and CDR2 SQIVND come from the germline V gene (reference sequence). The length of the CDR3 is 14 residues. Partial CDR3 DNA: TGTGCCAGTAGCCGGGACAGGGGATGGGGTGAA. This gives the protein CASSRDRGWGE. The CDR3, in full, reads CASSRDRGWGEAFF.

Note on this clone: The read ends 3 residues early relative to the CDR3; the germline J gene fills the gap. The rearrangement links TRBV19 to TRBJ2-7; 7 bases are a match to TRBD1. This CDR3 has 14 residues. Germline CDR1 reads LNHDA; CDR2 reads SQIVND (reference sequence). Trimming at V came to 6 bases and at J to 3 bases, leaving 8 bases not matched to a gene. CDR3 loop: CASSPGDSNYEQYF. CDR3 DNA, as far as it was read: TGTGCCAGTAGCCCCGGGGACAGCAACTACGAG.

The CDR3 sequence is CAITHLDDSYGYTF. The sequenced part of the CDR3 DNA is TGTGCCATCACCCACCTTGATGACAGCTATGGC. The V gene is TRBV10-3, the J gene TRBJ1-2, with D possibly TRBD1 on 5 matching bases. The read falls 3 residues short of the CDR3 end, and the missing part is taken from the germline J gene. Germline V gene lookup returns CDR1 ENHRY and CDR2 SYGVKD. This CDR3 spans 14 amino acids. Trimming took off 7 bases at V and 4 bases at J, with 16 bases between the two ends.

This CDR3 reads CASSDRYRDYEQYF. The DNA read from the CDR3 is TGCGCCAGCAGTGACCGGTACAGAGACTACGAG. The chain combines TRBV10-1 with TRBJ2-7; D remains ambiguous. The missing CDR3 end, 3 residues past where the read stops, is filled in from the germline J gene. V was shortened by 3 bases and J by 3 bases, with 12 bases between the two germline ends. CDR1 is WNHNN and CDR2 is SYGVQD in the germline V gene (reference sequence). The CDR3 has 14 residues.

The CDR3 spells CASSEAGRSNQPQHF. Partial CDR3 DNA: TGTGCCAGCAGTGAAGCGGGCAGAAGCAATCAGCCC. This sequence joins TRBV2 and TRBJ1-5; D call uncertain. With the read ending 3 residues before the CDR3 end, the germline J gene is used to fill in that end. Deletions cut 0 bases from V and 1 base from J, with 7 bases between. The CDR3 spans 15 residues. Germline CDR1 and CDR2: SNHLY and FYNNEI.

Regarding this clone: The read ends 3 residues before the CDR3 terminus; that terminus is restored from the germline J gene. The gene calls are TRBV19 and TRBJ1-1; 10 bases match TRBD1. The germline V gene has CDR1 LNHDA and CDR2 SQIVND (reference sequence). After removal of 10 bases from V and 4 bases from J, the junction contained 9 bases not matched to a gene. The CDR3 has 14 amino acids. CDR3 sequence: CATQTGGVGTEAFF. The CDR3 bases that were read are TGTGCCACCCAGACAGGGGGCGTAGGCACTGAA.

Regarding this clone: The read halts 3 residues ahead of the CDR3 end, with the missing end drawn from the germline J gene. The chain joins TRBV7-7 to TRBJ2-5; 7 positions agree with TRBD1. Unmatched junction bases numbered 5, after V lost 1 base and J lost 3 bases. Germline V gene sequence: CDR1 SSHAT, CDR2 FNYEAQ (reference sequence). This CDR3 is built from 15 residues. Incomplete CDR3 DNA: TGTGCCAGCAGCTTAGTAGGGCAGGGGGAAGAGACC. It codes for CASSLVGQGEET. The complete CDR3 protein is CASSLVGQGEETQYF.

A remark on this clone: From the germline J gene comes the end of the CDR3, since the read stops 3 residues before it. This chain links TRBV6-1 with TRBJ2-1, with D tentatively TRBD2 (5 bases). The germline V gene encodes CDR1 MNHNS and CDR2 SASEGT. This CDR3 is 15 amino acids long. Trimming stripped 2 bases from V and 4 bases from J, with 12 bases between. This CDR3 reads CASSEWAGVYNEQFF. The CDR3 DNA, read in part, is TGTGCCAGCAGTGAATGGGCCGGGGTGTACAATGAG.

For this clone: The DNA ends 3 residues before the CDR3 does, and the rest of the CDR3 is filled in from the germline J gene. This rearrangement joins TRBV7-6 to TRBJ1-3; 9 bases align to TRBD1. Trimming cost V 1 base and J 4 bases; bases outside gene matches: 5. The CDR3 is 16 residues long. The germline gives CDR1 SGHVS, CDR2 FNYEAQ. The sequenced CDR3 bases are TGTGCCAGCAGCTTAGGGGGGACAGGGAGCGGAAACACC. It yields the protein CASSLGGTGSGNT. The whole CDR3 protein is CASSLGGTGSGNTIYF.

Comment on this clone: With the read ending 3 residues before the CDR3 end, the germline J gene is used to fill in that end. The rearrangement joins TRBV19 to TRBJ2-7; 9 bases line up with TRBD2. J gave up 2 bases and V 1 base, and 9 bases lay outside the gene matches. This CDR3 region has 17 residues. Germline V CDR1 and CDR2: LNHDA, SQIVND (reference sequence). Incomplete CDR3 DNA: TGTGCCAGTAGTATAGCGGGGTATAGCGGGAGCACCTACGAG. As protein: CASSIAGYSGSTYE. The whole CDR3 sequence reads CASSIAGYSGSTYEQYF.

In the case of this clone: The read comes to an end 3 residues before the CDR3 does, leaving the germline J gene to fill in the end. The V gene is TRBV19, the J gene TRBJ2-7; TRBD1 might be the D (5 bases). The CDR3 loop spans 16 amino acids. V lost 7 bases to trimming and J lost 3 bases, with 22 bases between them. Germline CDR1 is LNHDA and CDR2 is SQIVND (reference sequence). Here the CDR3 reads CASTPRLGRDIYEQYF. The part of the CDR3 DNA that was read is TGTGCCAGTACCCCCAGGCTCGGCAGGGATATCTACGAG.

Of note for this clone: With the read ending 3 residues before the CDR3 end, the germline J gene is used to fill in that end. This chain joins TRBV19 and TRBJ2-1, with 7 bases aligning to TRBD1. V shed 4 bases and J 9 bases; nucleotides not matched to a gene: 9. Germline CDR1 LNHDA, CDR2 SQIVND (reference sequence). The CDR3 runs to 14 residues. The CDR3 is CASSTDRVGGEQFF. Partial CDR3 DNA: TGTGCCAGTAGTACTGACAGGGTAGGGGGTGAG.